This record concerns one T cell receptor beta chain sequence. What it binds is unknown. TCRdb's copy holds only in-frame clones and misses some; the assay was immunoSEQ multiplex PCR. The top ten hold about 4.5% of the sample, which has more than 45,000 clones, more than 70% seen once. This sample is part of a study of OX40 agonist ivuxolimab in advanced cancers. Turning to the study itself: Patients were treated with ivuxolimab, an agonistic anti-OX40 (CD134) antibody. Broader study findings: Compared with CD4+, CD8+ T cells on average had more expanded clones. The CD4+ and CD8+ T cells in the blood had expanded clonally by week 6 at 0.1 to 3.0 mg/kg.

Trimming at V came to 4 bases and at J to 3 bases, leaving 8 bases not matched to a gene. The germline V gene encodes CDR1 MNHEY and CDR2 SMNVEV (reference sequence). The CDR3 contains 17 residues. This clonotype originated in an adult with an advanced solid tumor such as melanoma, head and neck, liver or kidney cancer. The sample here was CD4+ or CD8+ T cells sorted from blood, taken in a trial of the OX40 agonist ivuxolimab. The chain is built from TRBV27 and TRBJ2-7, with 14 bases fitting TRBD2. In DNA form, the CDR3 reads TGTGCCAGCAGTTCTCCCCGGGGGACTAGCGGGAGCTACGAGCAGTACTTC. The encoded protein is CASSSPRGTSGSYEQYF.